The 20 T cell receptor beta chains in this list originate from one sample, sequenced in a study of T cell responses to AZD1222 COVID-19 vaccine. Clones were sequenced by immunoSEQ multiplex PCR, and TCRdb holds only the in-frame ones, with some missing. The sample includes about 120,000 clones, about 89% of them seen just once. The material was peripheral blood, obtained on day 0 of AZD1222 vaccination. The origin of the receptors is an adult in good health.

The rearrangement uses TRBV4-2 and TRBJ2-5; D ambiguous. CDR1 is LGHNA and CDR2 is YNFKEQ in the germline V gene. CDR3 length: 17 amino acids. The V end lost 0 bases, the J end lost 4 bases, and 18 bases lay between the germline ends. This CDR3 reads CASSQDPLEVVGETQYF. The DNA of the CDR3 is TGTGCCAGCAGCCAAGACCCCCTCGAGGTGGTGGGAGAGACCCAGTACTTC.

The chain joins TRBV3-1 (or the pseudogene TRBV3-2) to TRBJ2-1, with a possible D match to TRBD1 (6 bases). V was pared by 0 bases and J by 2 bases, with 20 bases between. In germline, CDR1 is LGHDT, CDR2 YNNKEL (reference sequence). The CDR3 has 19 amino acids. In DNA, the CDR3 is TGTGCCAGCAGCCAAGATCGGGACATCTCGTTCCGGGCCTACAATGAGCAGTTCTTC. Amino acids: CASSQDRDISFRAYNEQFF.

The V call is TRBV7-9, the J call TRBJ1-2, with 9 nucleotides matching TRBD1. With 10 bases clipped from V and 2 bases from J, the junction kept 11 bases outside the gene matches. Germline CDR1 SEHNR, CDR2 FQNEAQ (reference sequence). The CDR3 contains 15 residues. CDR3 DNA: TGTGCCACAGGGACAGGGCTAATCCCGAACTATGGCTACACCTTC. Translation: CATGTGLIPNYGYTF.

The rearrangement uses TRBV7-2 and TRBJ2-3; D call uncertain. Deletions cut 1 base from V and 2 bases from J, with 4 bases between. CDR3 length: 13 residues. CDR1 is SGHTA and CDR2 is FQGNSA in the germline V gene. CDR3 in amino acids: CASSLGPTDTQYF. DNA for the CDR3: TGTGCCAGCAGCTTAGGGCCCACAGATACGCAGTATTTT.

As for this clone: The junction shows a germline mismatch at one end, possibly a read error. The chain joins TRBV7-7 to TRBJ2-2, with 7 bases lining up with TRBD1. Germline CDR1 and CDR2: SSHAT and FNYEAQ (reference sequence). The CDR3 is made up of 18 amino acids. The CDR3 loop reads CASSPSVTGIGNTGELFF. CDR3 DNA sequence: TGTGCTAGCAGCCCCTCCGTGACAGGGATAGGGAACACCGGGGAGCTGTTTTTT.

V is TRBV19 and J is TRBJ1-6; D not certain. The CDR3 totals 13 residues. V was shortened by 1 base and J by 6 bases, with 4 bases between the two germline ends. Germline V CDR1 and CDR2: LNHDA, SQIVND (reference sequence). CDR3 bases: TGTGCCAGTAGTATAGGTGGTAATTCACCCCTCCACTTT. It codes for CASSIGGNSPLHF.

The rearrangement links TRBV12-3 or TRBV12-4 to TRBJ1-2, with no clear D. CDR3 length: 13 amino acids. V lost 3 bases to trimming and J lost 8 bases, with 13 bases between them. The CDR3 is CASSFRARGGYTF. CDR3 DNA: TGTGCCAGCAGTTTCCGGGCCCGCGGCGGCTACACCTTC.

The rearrangement joins TRBV6-5 to TRBJ1-5; D ambiguous. The CDR3 totals 15 residues. V lost 10 bases to trimming and J lost 3 bases, with 19 bases between them. Germline assignment: CDR1 MNHEY and CDR2 SVGAGI. The CDR3 loop reads CATPLKAGDNQPQHF. The CDR3 nucleotides are TGTGCCACCCCGCTGAAGGCGGGTGACAATCAGCCCCAGCATTTT.

V gene TRBV3-1 (or the pseudogene TRBV3-2) combines with J gene TRBJ2-1; tentatively, D is TRBD1 or TRBD2 (5 bases each). Trimming removed 1 base at V and 9 bases at J, with 16 bases between. CDR1 is LGHDT and CDR2 is YNNKEL in the germline V gene (reference sequence). This CDR3 is 15 amino acids long. The CDR3 bases are TGTGCCAGCAGCCAAGGCGGCGGACTTCAGGGTGAGCAGTTCTTC. The encoded protein is CASSQGGGLQGEQFF.

This clone was seen just once. V is TRBV7-3 and J is TRBJ1-1; maybe TRBD1 (6 bases). The V gene's germline CDR1 is SGHTA and CDR2 FQGTGA. This CDR3 has 14 amino acids. V shed 5 bases and J shed 4 bases, with 14 bases lying between them. Written as DNA, the CDR3 is TGTGCCAGCAGCCGAACAGGGTTGGGCACTGAAGCTTTCTTT. Its protein is CASSRTGLGTEAFF.

The chain links TRBV7-2 to TRBJ1-4; D is uncertain. Trimming took 1 base from V and 7 from J, leaving 13 bases between them. The CDR3 totals 15 residues. The germline V gene has CDR1 SGHTA and CDR2 FQGNSA. Here the CDR3 reads CASSLVVGASEKLFF. CDR3 DNA sequence: TGTGCCAGCAGCTTAGTGGTGGGCGCATCTGAAAAACTGTTTTTT. Complete variable domain (other parts from reference TRBV7-2 and TRBJ1-4): GAGVSQSPSNKVTEKGKDVELRCDPISGHTALYWYRQSLGQGLEFLIYFQGNSAPDKSGLPSDRFSAERTGGSVSTLTIQRTQQEDSAVYLCASSLVVGASEKLFFGSGTQLSVL.

The chain joins TRBV30 to TRBJ1-2, with unresolved D. Trimming cost V 5 bases and J 6 bases, with 28 bases left between them. CDR3 length: 17 residues. Germline lookup yields CDR1 GTSNPN and CDR2 SVGIG (reference sequence). The CDR3 DNA is TGTGCCTGGTTCGGACGATGGTTAGGAATTCCCTCTCATGGCTACACCTTC. It encodes CAWFGRWLGIPSHGYTF.

The V and J genes are TRBV19 and TRBJ1-5, with TRBD1 matching over 7 bases. The J segment lost 6 bases and the V segment lost 8 bases, leaving 10 bases of the junction unmatched. The CDR3 contains 14 residues. Germline V gene data show CDR1 as LNHDA and CDR2 as SQIVND (reference sequence). CDR3 sequence reads: CASSRQGYPQPQHF. The CDR3 DNA follows: TGTGCCAGTTCAAGACAGGGTTATCCTCAGCCCCAGCATTTT. The complete variable domain, with remaining parts taken from reference TRBV19 and TRBJ1-5, reads DGGITQSPKYLFRKEGQNVTLSCEQNLNHDAMYWYRQDPGQGLRLIYYSQIVNDFQKGDIAEGYSVSREKKESFPLTVTSAQKNPTAFYLCASSRQGYPQPQHFGDGTRLSIL.

This clone was observed a few times. This chain links TRBV20-1 with TRBJ1-5; D is ambiguous. This CDR3 spans 11 amino acids. Trimming took off 6 bases at V and 5 bases at J, with 8 bases between the two ends. The germline CDR1 and CDR2 sequences are DFQATT and SNEGSKA (reference sequence). For the CDR3, the DNA is TGCAGTGCAGGAGGTCATCAGCCCCAGCATTTT. Protein sequence: CSAGGHQPQHF.

This sequence joins TRBV12-3 or TRBV12-4 and TRBJ1-1; the match to TRBD1 covers 9 bases. The CDR3 runs 13 residues. V lost 6 bases, J lost 4 bases, and 3 bases stayed unmatched. The CDR3 here is CASRATGGTEAFF. The CDR3 coding sequence is TGTGCCAGCAGGGCGACAGGGGGCACTGAAGCTTTCTTT.

V is TRBV7-9 and J is TRBJ1-1; 7 bases are shared with TRBD1. CDR1 and CDR2 from the germline V gene are SEHNR and FQNEAQ (reference sequence). V gave up 5 bases and J gave up 7 bases; unmatched junction bases: 7. The CDR3 sequence is 13 residues long. CDR3 region: CASSRRGLSEAFF. CDR3 DNA: TGTGCCAGCAGCCGAAGGGGGCTGAGTGAAGCTTTCTTT.

V and J are TRBV6-2 or TRBV6-3 and TRBJ2-7, with TRBD1 identical over 10 bases. V lost 6 bases, J lost 6 bases, and 8 bases stayed unmatched. The V gene's germline CDR1 is MNHEY and CDR2 SVGEGT. The CDR3 covers 14 residues. CDR3 amino acids: CASSPGTGALEQYF. CDR3 DNA: TGTGCCAGCAGCCCCGGGACAGGGGCCCTCGAGCAGTACTTC.

The rearrangement uses TRBV5-6 and TRBJ2-1; tentatively, D is TRBD2 (6 bases). The germline gives CDR1 SGHDT, CDR2 YYEEEE. CDR3 length: 17 amino acids. V was pared by 1 base and J by 0 bases, with 14 bases between. The DNA of the CDR3 is TGTGCCAGCAGCTTGCGCGGGGTCCCGAGCTCCTACAATGAGCAGTTCTTC. Translating it yields CASSLRGVPSSYNEQFF.

The chain recombines TRBV27 with TRBJ1-4; no firm D call. V was clipped by 3 bases and J by 7 bases, with 12 bases between them. The CDR3 loop spans 14 amino acids. Germline V CDR1 and CDR2: MNHEY, SMNVEV (reference sequence). This CDR3 is CASSLAQIGEKLFF. Written as DNA, the CDR3 is TGTGCCAGCAGTTTGGCGCAGATAGGTGAAAAACTGTTTTTT.

V and J are TRBV30 and TRBJ1-2; 7 positions match TRBD1. The CDR3 runs 13 residues. Germline V CDR1 and CDR2: GTSNPN, SVGIG (reference sequence). Trimming cost V 1 base and J 7 bases; bases outside gene matches: 6. The CDR3 coding sequence is TGTGCCTGGAGTGCACAGGGGTTTGGTGGCTACACCTTC. Its protein is CAWSAQGFGGYTF.